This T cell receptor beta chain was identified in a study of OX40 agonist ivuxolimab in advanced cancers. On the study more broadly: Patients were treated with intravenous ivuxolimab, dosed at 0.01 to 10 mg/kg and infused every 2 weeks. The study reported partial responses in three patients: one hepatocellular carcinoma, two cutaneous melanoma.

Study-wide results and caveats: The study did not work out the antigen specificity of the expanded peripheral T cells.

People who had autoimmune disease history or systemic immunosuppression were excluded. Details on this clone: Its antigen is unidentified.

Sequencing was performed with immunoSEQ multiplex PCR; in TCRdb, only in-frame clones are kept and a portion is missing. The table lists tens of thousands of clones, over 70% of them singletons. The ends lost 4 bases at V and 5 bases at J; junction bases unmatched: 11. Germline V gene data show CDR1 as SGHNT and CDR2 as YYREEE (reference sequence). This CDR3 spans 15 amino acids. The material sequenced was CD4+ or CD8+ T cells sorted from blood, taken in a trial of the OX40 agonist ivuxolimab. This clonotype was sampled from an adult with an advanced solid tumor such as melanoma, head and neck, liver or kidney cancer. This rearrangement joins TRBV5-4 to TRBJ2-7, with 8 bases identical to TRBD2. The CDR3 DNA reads TGTGCCAGCAGCCCCGGGGGGACTAGTGTGCACGAGCAGTACTTC. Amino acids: CASSPGGTSVHEQYF.